Shown below are 30 T cell receptor beta chains from a single sample sequenced in a study of T-cell reconstitution after alpha-beta-depleted transplantation in children (dated by TCRdb to the mid-2010s). Sample treatment or condition, as interpreted from the label and publication: allogeneic hematopoietic cell transplantation with graft depleted of TCRalphabeta T cells and CD19 B cells. The library was obtained by PCR. The sequencing machine was an Illumina HiSeq 2500. TCR libraries were prepared with molecular barcoding, using unique molecular identifiers to normalize TCRbeta repertoire quantification. TCRdb reprocessed the public reads (quality trimming at Q25 with fastp, clone calling with MiXCR) and kept in-frame beta chains. Each CDR3 protein gets just one entry, which takes the most common genes and DNA from the rows behind it. The table for this sample lists 150,000 to 200,000 distinct CDR3 sequences; about 6% of them were counted only once. About 5% of the sample is held by the ten biggest clonotypes.

The sample was PBMCs, taken before TCRalphabeta/CD19-depleted stem cell transplant. The receptor source for this set is a girl in the first two years of life with combined immunodeficiency, due to receive a stem cell transplant.

This chain joins TRBV20-1 and TRBJ1-4, with TRBD1 as a possible D gene (6 bases). This CDR3 contains 15 residues. CDR1 and CDR2 from the germline V gene are DFQATT and SNEGSKA (reference sequence). Trimming cost V 0 bases and J 6 bases, with 14 bases left between them. The CDR3 spells CSARDPLSGDEKLFF. CDR3 nucleotide sequence: TGCAGTGCTAGAGATCCTTTGTCAGGGGATGAAAAACTGTTTTTT.

Many counts were recorded for this clonotype. This chain connects TRBV28 to TRBJ2-1; 7 nucleotides agree with TRBD2. From germline, CDR1 is MDHEN and CDR2 SYDVKM. The CDR3 length is 13 residues. V lost 7 bases to trimming and J lost 2 bases; unmatched junction nucleotides: 2. CDR3 sequence: CASTGLPYNEQFF. CDR3 nucleotide sequence: TGTGCCAGCACGGGACTACCCTACAATGAGCAGTTCTTC. Full variable domain (outside the CDR3, taken from reference TRBV28 and TRBJ2-1): DVKVTQSSRYLVKRTGEKVFLECVQDMDHENMFWYRQDPGLGLRLIYFSYDVKMKEKGDIPEGYSVSREKKERFSLILESASTNQTSMYLCASTGLPYNEQFFGPGTRLTVL.

This clonotype was found a few times. This chain joins TRBV4-3 and TRBJ2-6; the D is unclear. The V gene lost 1 base and the J gene lost 0 bases, with 13 bases spanning the gap. Germline V gene data show CDR1 as LGHNA and CDR2 as YSLEER. This CDR3 has 18 residues. The CDR3 here is CASSQGAAWISGANVLTF. The CDR3 DNA follows: TGCGCCAGCAGCCAAGGGGCAGCCTGGATCTCTGGGGCCAACGTCCTGACTTTC.

This clonotype was counted at least ten times. The chain uses TRBV12-3 or TRBV12-4 and TRBJ1-6, with 7 bases fitting TRBD1. The CDR3 consists of 16 residues. Unmatched junction bases numbered 9, after V lost 6 bases and J lost 4 bases. The CDR3, as DNA: TGTGCCAGCAGCCTGACAGGGACGGGGTATAATTCACCCCTCCACTTT. Amino acids: CASSLTGTGYNSPLHF.

This clonotype was recorded at least ten times. The V call is TRBV5-6, the J call TRBJ2-1; no definite D call. The CDR3 is 14 amino acids. Per germline, CDR1 SGHDT and CDR2 YYEEEE. The V end was cut by 0 bases, the J end by 4 bases, with 8 bases between. DNA for the CDR3: TGTGCCAGCAGCTTGGCCCGATATTACAATGAGCAGTTCTTC. The encoded protein is CASSLARYYNEQFF.

There are a few counts of this clonotype. The chain carries TRBV12-3 or TRBV12-4 and TRBJ2-5, with D unclear. This CDR3 spans 16 amino acids. Trimming stripped 4 bases from V and 2 bases from J, with 17 bases between. The CDR3 protein is CASSSATEDLQETQYF. As DNA, the CDR3 is TGTGCCAGCAGTTCAGCGACGGAAGATCTGCAAGAGACCCAGTACTTC.

This clonotype was detected many times. The J gene is TRBJ2-7, the V gene TRBV6-2 or TRBV6-3, with 8 positions matching TRBD1. Germline loops: CDR1 MNHEY, CDR2 SVGEGT. The CDR3 runs 15 residues. The J segment lost 2 bases and the V segment lost 6 bases, leaving 9 bases of the junction unmatched. The CDR3 spells CASSLGPGQAYEQYF. The CDR3, as DNA: TGTGCCAGCAGCCTCGGTCCGGGACAGGCCTACGAGCAGTACTTC.

This clonotype was counted at least ten times. The J gene is TRBJ2-1, the V gene TRBV6-5; 9 bases map to TRBD2. Per germline, CDR1 MNHEY and CDR2 SVGAGI. This CDR3 is built from 17 residues. Unmatched junction bases numbered 11, after V lost 6 bases and J lost 2 bases. The CDR3 DNA is TGTGCCAGCAGCTCTAGGGGGGGACTAGCAACCTACAATGAGCAGTTCTTC. Encoded protein: CASSSRGGLATYNEQFF.

This clonotype showed up just a few times. The chain carries TRBV7-2 and TRBJ2-1; a possible D gene is TRBD2 (5 bases). The CDR3 runs 17 residues. V was pared by 6 bases and J by 0 bases, with 18 bases between. Germline CDR1 SGHTA, CDR2 FQGNSA. The CDR3 bases are TGTGCCAGCAGTCCCCTCTGGCCGGGGAGCTCCTACAATGAGCAGTTCTTC. Amino acid sequence: CASSPLWPGSSYNEQFF.

J is TRBJ2-3 and V is TRBV6-4; 11 bases fit TRBD2. This CDR3 comprises 16 residues. The germline gives CDR1 MRHNA, CDR2 SNTAGT. With V trimmed by 4 bases and J by 0 bases, 3 bases remained unmatched. The CDR3 reads CASSGASGGSTDTQYF. The DNA of the CDR3 is TGTGCCAGCAGTGGAGCTAGCGGGGGGAGCACAGATACGCAGTATTTT.

This clonotype was recorded at least ten times. The J gene is TRBJ2-1, the V gene TRBV12-3 or TRBV12-4, with D unclear. The length of the CDR3 is 14 residues. Trimming removed 0 bases at V and 6 bases at J, with 9 bases between. The CDR3 nucleotides are TGTGCCAGCAGTTTAGCGGCTAGTCCCAATGAGCAGTTCTTC. As protein: CASSLAASPNEQFF.

This clonotype was detected many times. The chain links TRBV29-1 to TRBJ2-7, with 7 positions matching TRBD2. This CDR3 is built from 14 residues. Unmatched junction bases numbered 10, after V lost 6 bases and J lost 2 bases. Germline V lookup: CDR1 SQVTM, CDR2 ANQGSEA. The CDR3 DNA reads as TGCAGCGTAAACCCCGGGACTAACACCTACGAGCAGTACTTC. Translation gives CSVNPGTNTYEQYF.

The sample holds many counts of this clonotype. This chain links TRBV9 with TRBJ1-1; D is uncertain. This CDR3 contains 14 residues. From germline, CDR1 is SGDLS and CDR2 YYNGEE. V shed 4 bases and J shed 4 bases, with 14 bases lying between them. CDR3 nucleotide sequence: TGTGCCAGCAGCTACGGTCAGGAGGGCACTGAAGCTTTCTTT. It is translated as CASSYGQEGTEAFF.

This clonotype appeared many times. The J gene is TRBJ2-7, the V gene TRBV12-3 or TRBV12-4, with D perhaps assigned TRBD1 or TRBD2 (5 bases each). V lost 3 bases to trimming and J lost 4 bases, with 19 bases between them. The CDR3 covers 16 residues. The CDR3 protein is CASSFGTDAADYEQYF. Here the CDR3 DNA reads TGTGCCAGCAGTTTCGGGACGGACGCCGCAGATTACGAGCAGTACTTC.

This clonotype was detected many times. The chain uses TRBV5-1 and TRBJ2-1, with a weak D call TRBD2 (6 bases). Per germline, CDR1 SGHRS and CDR2 YFSETQ. CDR3 length: 17 amino acids. V lost 3 bases and J 0 bases, leaving 16 bases between the germline ends. The CDR3 nucleotides are TGCGCCAGCAGCTCCACCGGGGAGGAGAGCTCCTACAATGAGCAGTTCTTC. It is translated as CASSSTGEESSYNEQFF.

The rearrangement joins TRBV4-2 to TRBJ2-2; weak D call: TRBD1 (5 bases). The germline V gene has CDR1 LGHNA and CDR2 YNFKEQ. V gave up 1 base and J gave up 5 bases, with 8 bases separating them. The CDR3 covers 14 residues. This CDR3 reads CASSQVQGTGELFF. The CDR3 nucleotides are TGTGCCAGCAGCCAAGTTCAGGGAACCGGGGAGCTGTTTTTT.

This rearrangement joins TRBV27 to TRBJ2-3, with a tentative D call TRBD2 (6 bases). Trimming took off 4 bases at V and 4 bases at J, with 9 bases between the two ends. CDR3 length: 13 residues. Germline loops: CDR1 MNHEY, CDR2 SMNVEV (reference sequence). The CDR3 coding sequence is TGTGCCAGCAGTTGGGCTAGCGCAGATACGCAGTATTTT. This encodes CASSWASADTQYF.

Remarks on this clonotype: With a far larger clone one base away, a read error is the likely cause. The chain recombines TRBV7-6 with TRBJ2-7; a weak D match, TRBD1 (6 bases). Germline V lookup: CDR1 SGHVS, CDR2 FNYEAQ. This CDR3 comprises 12 residues. V was cut by 4 bases and J by 5 bases, with 9 bases left in between. Written as DNA, the CDR3 is TGTGCCAGCAGCTCACAGGGCAACGAGCAGTACTTC. Its protein is CASSSQGNEQYF.

The rearrangement uses TRBV6-5 and TRBJ1-2; the match to TRBD1 covers 9 bases. Germline V gives CDR1 MNHEY, CDR2 SVGAGI. The V segment lost 4 bases and the J segment 4 bases; nucleotides outside the gene matches: 10. This CDR3 is built from 16 residues. The CDR3: CASSSYRDRAGYGYTF. The CDR3 nucleotides read TGTGCCAGCAGTTCCTATCGGGACAGGGCGGGCTATGGCTACACCTTC.

Many counts were recorded for this clonotype. The genes are TRBV6-5 and TRBJ2-1, with TRBD2 identical over 10 bases. Trimming took 2 bases from V and 14 from J; bases not matched to a gene: 12. Germline values: CDR1 MNHEY, CDR2 SVGAGI. The CDR3 has 15 residues. The CDR3 is CASSYMPGLAEVEFF. The DNA for the CDR3 is TGTGCCAGCAGTTACATGCCCGGACTAGCGGAGGTTGAGTTCTTC.

This clonotype was detected many times. The chain is built from TRBV6-2 or TRBV6-3 and TRBJ2-5; D uncertain. The CDR3 consists of 12 residues. Germline V lookup: CDR1 MNHEY, CDR2 SVGEGT. V lost 3 bases and J 5 bases, leaving 7 bases between the germline ends. CDR3 in amino acids: CASSYPPETQYF. In DNA, the CDR3 is TGTGCCAGCAGTTATCCCCCCGAGACCCAGTACTTC.

This clonotype has at least ten counts. The rearrangement links TRBV27 to TRBJ1-2; 7 bases are shared with TRBD1. The germline gives CDR1 MNHEY, CDR2 SMNVEV (reference sequence). V trimming: 4 bases; J trimming: 5 bases; junction bases outside the gene matches: 10. This CDR3 spans 15 amino acids. CDR3 sequence: CASSYSPGGRYGYTF. DNA for the CDR3: TGTGCCAGCAGTTATTCACCAGGGGGTCGGTATGGCTACACCTTC.

This clonotype was seen ten or more times. V and J are TRBV6-5 and TRBJ1-4, with D possibly being TRBD1 (5 bases). The V end lost 5 bases, the J end lost 4 bases, and 23 bases lay between the germline ends. Germline V gives CDR1 MNHEY, CDR2 SVGAGI. The length of the CDR3 is 18 residues. The CDR3 loop reads CASSPPKAQQAINEKLFF. CDR3 in DNA: TGTGCCAGCAGTCCCCCCAAAGCTCAACAGGCCATTAATGAAAAACTGTTTTTT.

At least ten counts were recorded for this clonotype. The V gene is TRBV27, the J gene TRBJ2-1; 11 nucleotides agree with TRBD1. CDR1 MNHEY and CDR2 SMNVEV come from the germline V gene (reference sequence). This CDR3 spans 15 amino acids. V shed 5 bases and J 5 bases; nucleotides not matched to a gene: 5. DNA of the CDR3: TGTGCCAGCAGTCCCGGGACAGGGGGGCACAATGAGCAGTTCTTC. It translates to CASSPGTGGHNEQFF.

This clonotype appeared a few times. This rearrangement joins TRBV7-9 to TRBJ1-3, with no clear D. Germline CDR1 SEHNR, CDR2 FQNEAQ (reference sequence). The V end lost 5 bases, the J end lost 2 bases, and 13 bases lay between the germline ends. The CDR3 covers 15 residues. CDR3 protein: CASSLGSGPGNTIYF. The CDR3 region has the DNA TGTGCCAGCAGCCTGGGTAGCGGGCCTGGAAACACCATATATTTT.

This clonotype was detected ten times or more. V gene TRBV4-3 combines with J gene TRBJ2-1; no clear D. CDR1 is LGHNA, CDR2 YSLEER, per germline. V lost 1 base to trimming and J lost 10 bases, with 14 bases between them. The CDR3 extends over 14 amino acids. The CDR3 here is CASSQGYDSSEQFF. CDR3 DNA: TGCGCCAGCAGCCAAGGCTACGACTCCTCCGAGCAGTTCTTC.

This clonotype came up many times. The chain has TRBV5-1 and TRBJ2-7, with TRBD2 as a possible D gene (6 bases). This CDR3 is 12 amino acids long. Deletions cut 4 bases from V and 3 bases from J, with 8 bases between. Per germline, CDR1 SGHRS and CDR2 YFSETQ. This CDR3 reads CASSVDYYEQYF. DNA for the CDR3: TGCGCCAGCAGCGTGGACTACTACGAGCAGTACTTC.

This clonotype has a count of ten or more. The chain employs TRBV29-1 and TRBJ1-2; weak D call: TRBD1 (6 bases). CDR1 is SQVTM, CDR2 ANQGSEA, per germline. The germline V and J ends were trimmed by 6 bases and 2 bases, with 13 bases remaining between them. CDR3 length: 13 amino acids. The CDR3 loop reads CSVRDITNYGYTF. Written as DNA, the CDR3 is TGCAGCGTCCGGGACATCACAAACTATGGCTACACCTTC.

At least ten counts were recorded for this clonotype. This chain connects TRBV7-3 to TRBJ2-3; 10 positions match TRBD2. From germline, CDR1 is SGHTA and CDR2 FQGTGA. The V and J ends lost 5 bases and 2 bases, in that order; junction bases with no gene match: 4. The CDR3 spans 15 residues. The CDR3 sequence is CASSPGTSDTDTQYF. The CDR3 region has the DNA TGTGCCAGCAGCCCCGGGACTAGCGACACAGATACGCAGTATTTT.

This clonotype was counted at least ten times. The chain combines TRBV7-9 with TRBJ2-1; D gene unclear. CDR1 and CDR2 from the germline V gene are SEHNR and FQNEAQ (reference sequence). This CDR3 has 15 residues. V was cut by 2 bases and J by 5 bases, with 13 bases left in between. The CDR3 loop is CASSLTTVLHNEQFF. The DNA for the CDR3 is TGTGCCAGCAGCTTAACAACAGTCCTACACAATGAGCAGTTCTTC.